These 8 T cell receptor beta chains share one sample of origin, sequenced in a study of cytomegalovirus exposure and HLA in healthy donors. Primers included in the PCR were 60 Vbeta and 13 Jbeta primers. Generated by immunoSEQ multiplex PCR, the TCRdb table keeps only in-frame clones and is missing some. The sample yields 190,000 or so clones, 70% to 85% seen once. What was sequenced was PBMCs. The receptors derive from a boy between 2 and 10 years old in good health and CMV-seronegative.

The CDR3 nucleotides read TGTGCCAGCAGAGGTACTTCACAGGGGGCTAGGGGCTACACCTTC. The encoded protein is CASRGTSQGARGYTF. V and J are TRBV6-5 and TRBJ1-2, with TRBD1 identical over 9 bases. Per germline, CDR1 MNHEY and CDR2 SVGAGI. The CDR3 covers 15 residues. V gave up 6 bases and J gave up 8 bases; unmatched junction bases: 13.

V usage is TRBV25-1 and J usage is TRBJ2-2; tentatively, D is TRBD1 (5 bases). CDR1 and CDR2 (germline): MGHDK, SYGVNS. V lost 1 base to trimming and J lost 8 bases, with 8 bases between them. This CDR3 is built from 13 residues. CDR3 nucleotide sequence: TGTGCCAGCAGTGAATGGCGGACAGGGGAGCTGTTTTTT. Residues: CASSEWRTGELFF.

This clone came up once. The V gene is TRBV9, the J gene TRBJ1-4, with D possibly TRBD1 on 5 matching bases. V shed 2 bases and J shed 7 bases, with 12 bases lying between them. The CDR3 contains 14 residues. In germline, CDR1 is SGDLS, CDR2 YYNGEE. This CDR3 reads CASSVEGRGEKLFF. CDR3 DNA sequence: TGTGCCAGCAGCGTCGAGGGGAGGGGTGAAAAACTGTTTTTT.

In its sample, this clone was seen once. This sequence joins TRBV6-5 and TRBJ2-7; the D is unclear. This CDR3 comprises 11 residues. Germline V gives CDR1 MNHEY, CDR2 SVGAGI. Trimming stripped 0 bases from V and 7 bases from J, with 4 bases between. The CDR3 sequence is CASSYSLEQYF. CDR3 DNA: TGTGCCAGCAGTTACTCTCTGGAGCAGTACTTC.

The J gene is TRBJ2-5, the V gene TRBV4-2, with 8 bases matching TRBD2. The CDR3 is 17 amino acids. Per the germline V gene, CDR1 is LGHNA and CDR2 is YNFKEQ. The trim removed 1 base at V and 2 bases at J, leaving 9 bases unmatched. The CDR3 protein is CASSQGHTGGLQETQYF. Written as DNA, the CDR3 is TGTGCCAGCAGCCAAGGGCACACGGGGGGGTTACAAGAGACCCAGTACTTC.

The chain is built from TRBV10-3 and TRBJ1-2, with unresolved D. V shed 6 bases and J shed 0 bases, with 8 bases lying between them. This CDR3 spans 13 amino acids. Germline CDR1 reads ENHRY; CDR2 reads SYGVKD. CDR3 bases: TGTGCCATCAGCTCGTTTACTAACTATGGCTACACCTTC. It translates to CAISSFTNYGYTF.

This clone was seen a handful of times. The V gene is TRBV25-1, the J gene TRBJ1-3; D remains ambiguous. The CDR3 extends over 16 amino acids. Per germline, CDR1 MGHDK and CDR2 SYGVNS. V was pared by 3 bases and J by 3 bases, with 15 bases between. In nucleotides, the CDR3 is TGTGCCAGCAGTGAGGCGCAGGCCTTAGGTGGAAACACCATATATTTT. This translates into CASSEAQALGGNTIYF.

V gene TRBV5-5 combines with J gene TRBJ1-4; unclear D gene. The CDR3 contains 15 residues. Trimming pared 3 bases from V and 4 bases from J, leaving 13 bases between. Germline CDR1 is SGHKS and CDR2 is YYEKEE (reference sequence). CDR3 sequence: CASSSFLAYNEKLFF. Written as DNA, the CDR3 is TGTGCCAGCAGCTCCTTCTTAGCTTATAATGAAAAACTGTTTTTT.